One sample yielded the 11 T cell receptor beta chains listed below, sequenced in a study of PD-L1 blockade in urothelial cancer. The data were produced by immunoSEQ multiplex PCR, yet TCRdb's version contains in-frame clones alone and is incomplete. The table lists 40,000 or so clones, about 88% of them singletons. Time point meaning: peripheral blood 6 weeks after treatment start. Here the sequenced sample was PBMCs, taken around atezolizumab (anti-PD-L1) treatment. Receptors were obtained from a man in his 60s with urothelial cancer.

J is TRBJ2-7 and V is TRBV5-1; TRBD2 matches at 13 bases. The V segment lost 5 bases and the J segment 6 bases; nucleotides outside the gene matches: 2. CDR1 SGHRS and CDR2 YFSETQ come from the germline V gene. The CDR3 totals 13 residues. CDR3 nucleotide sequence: TGCGCCAGCAGACTAGCGGGGGGGCCCGAGCAGTACTTC. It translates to CASRLAGGPEQYF.

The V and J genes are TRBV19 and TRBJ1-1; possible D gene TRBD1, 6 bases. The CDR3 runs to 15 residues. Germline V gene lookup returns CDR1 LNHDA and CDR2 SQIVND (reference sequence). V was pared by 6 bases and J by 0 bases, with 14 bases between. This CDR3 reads CASRGAMDLNTEAFF. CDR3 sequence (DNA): TGTGCCAGTAGGGGGGCAATGGATCTGAACACTGAAGCTTTCTTT.

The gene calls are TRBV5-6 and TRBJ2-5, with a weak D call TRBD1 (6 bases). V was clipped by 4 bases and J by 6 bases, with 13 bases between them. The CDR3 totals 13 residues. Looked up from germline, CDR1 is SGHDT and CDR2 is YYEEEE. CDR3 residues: CASSRTVDQTQYF. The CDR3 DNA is TGTGCCAGCAGCCGGACAGTCGATCAGACCCAGTACTTC. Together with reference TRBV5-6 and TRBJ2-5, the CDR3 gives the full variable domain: DAGVTQSPTHLIKTRGQQVTLRCSPKSGHDTVSWYQQALGQGPQFIFQYYEEEERQRGNFPDRFSGHQFPNYSSELNVNALLLGDSALYLCASSRTVDQTQYFGPGTRLLVL.

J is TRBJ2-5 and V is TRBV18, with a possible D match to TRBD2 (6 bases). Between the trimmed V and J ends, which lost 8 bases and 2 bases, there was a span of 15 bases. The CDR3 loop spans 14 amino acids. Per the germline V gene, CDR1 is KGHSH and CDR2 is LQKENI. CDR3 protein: CASVPGTAQETQYF. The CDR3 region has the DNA TGTGCCAGCGTCCCCGGGACTGCGCAAGAGACCCAGTACTTC.

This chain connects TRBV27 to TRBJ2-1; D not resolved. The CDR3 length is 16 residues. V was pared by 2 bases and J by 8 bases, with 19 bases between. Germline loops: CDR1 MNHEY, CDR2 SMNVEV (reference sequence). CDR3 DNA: TGTGCCAGCAGTTTACCAGGCAGTTCTACGGTGGATGAGCAGTTCTTC. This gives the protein CASSLPGSSTVDEQFF.

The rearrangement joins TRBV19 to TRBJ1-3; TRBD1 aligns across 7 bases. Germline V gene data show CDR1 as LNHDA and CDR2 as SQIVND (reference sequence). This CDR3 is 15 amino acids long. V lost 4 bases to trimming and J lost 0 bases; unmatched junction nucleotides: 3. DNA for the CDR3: TGTGCCAGTAGTACAGGGACAGTCTCTGGAAACACCATATATTTT. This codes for CASSTGTVSGNTIYF.

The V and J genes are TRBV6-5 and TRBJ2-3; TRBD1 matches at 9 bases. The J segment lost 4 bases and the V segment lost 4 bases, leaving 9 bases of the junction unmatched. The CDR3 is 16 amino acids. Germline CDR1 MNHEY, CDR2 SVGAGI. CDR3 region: CASSSNDRGSADTQYF. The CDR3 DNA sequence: TGTGCCAGCAGTTCAAACGACAGGGGGTCAGCAGATACGCAGTATTTT.

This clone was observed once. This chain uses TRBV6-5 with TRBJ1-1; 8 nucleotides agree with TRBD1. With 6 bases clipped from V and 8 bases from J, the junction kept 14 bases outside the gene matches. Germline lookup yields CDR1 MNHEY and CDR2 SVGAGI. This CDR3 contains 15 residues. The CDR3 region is CASRRRTGSLLEAFF. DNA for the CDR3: TGTGCCAGCAGACGAAGGACAGGGAGTCTATTAGAAGCTTTCTTT.

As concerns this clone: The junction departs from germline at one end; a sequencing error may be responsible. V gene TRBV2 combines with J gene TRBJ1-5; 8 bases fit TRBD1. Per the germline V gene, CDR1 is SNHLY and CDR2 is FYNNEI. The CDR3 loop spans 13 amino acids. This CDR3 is CAGRGRPGQPQHF. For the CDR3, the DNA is TGTGCCGGCAGGGGGCGCCCCGGTCAGCCCCAGCATTTT. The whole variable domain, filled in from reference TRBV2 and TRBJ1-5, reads EPEVTQTPSHQVTQMGQEVILRCVPISNHLYFYWYRQILGQKVEFLVSFYNNEISEKSEIFDDQFSVERPDGSNFTLKIRSTKLEDSAMYFCAGRGRPGQPQHFGDGTRLSIL.

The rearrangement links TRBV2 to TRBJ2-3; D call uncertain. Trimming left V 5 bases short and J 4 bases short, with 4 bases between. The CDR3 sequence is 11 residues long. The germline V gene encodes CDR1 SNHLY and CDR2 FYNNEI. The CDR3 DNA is TGTGCCAGCAGTTCAGCAGATACGCAGTATTTT. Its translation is CASSSADTQYF.

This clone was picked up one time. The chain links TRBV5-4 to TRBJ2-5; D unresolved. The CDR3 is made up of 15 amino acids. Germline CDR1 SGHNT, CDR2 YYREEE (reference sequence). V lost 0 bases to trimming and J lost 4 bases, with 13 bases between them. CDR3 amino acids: CASSLGLVSIETQYF. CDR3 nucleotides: TGTGCCAGCAGCTTGGGTCTAGTGAGCATAGAGACCCAGTACTTC.